This T cell receptor (beta chain) was captured by sequencing in a study of blood T cells in healthy people across ages. Combining a sample-barcoded 5' primer with a J-beta primer mix, a second PCR ran for roughly 7 to 12 cycles. A template-switch adaptor with 12 random nucleotides tagged each cDNA molecule. MiXCR, applied by TCRdb to the 5' RACE reads, yields one record per CDR3 protein. The data show 950,000 to 1,200,000 distinct CDR3 sequences, more than 30% seen once. Points from the study as a whole: Without sorted subsets, naive and antigen-experienced compartments could not be conclusively compared.

Only a few counts were recorded for this clonotype. The antigen remains undetermined. CDR1 and CDR2 (germline): ENHRY, SYGVKD. CDR3 size: 11 residues. V lost 11 bases and J lost 6, with 11 bases in between. Each individual donor underwent a draw of approximately 9.6 milliliters of peripheral blood. This clonotype was sampled from a young man in good health. J is TRBJ1-5 and V is TRBV10-3; D remains ambiguous. The sample was blood. The CDR3 DNA follows: TGTGCCCCTATGGTCCGTCAGCCCCAGCATTTT. Translated, it gives CAPMVRQPQHF.